The clone carrying this T cell receptor beta chain was detected only a few times. For CDR3 and TCR beta VDJ profiling, genomic DNA was the template used. In TCRdb, the reads were re-called with MiXCR into one record per CDR3 protein. The sample yields 400,000 to 600,000 distinct CDR3 sequences, around 30% seen once. For sequencing, patients were chosen who had shown expansion of CD8+CD57+ cells by flow cytometry. The entry originates in a study of CD8+CD57+ T cells in acquired aplastic anemia. Germline V CDR1 and CDR2: SGHAT, FQNNGV. The J segment lost 4 bases and the V segment lost 5 bases, leaving 4 bases of the junction unmatched. This CDR3 is 14 amino acids long.

The sequenced material came from sorted CD4+, CD8+, or CD8+CD57+ T cells (not recorded which) from PBMCs. V is TRBV11-2 and J is TRBJ2-3, with 9 bases that match TRBD1. This receptor was taken from a human donor with aplastic anemia. The CDR3 reads CASSRTGDADTQYF. DNA for the CDR3: TGTGCCAGCAGCCGGACAGGGGACGCAGATACGCAGTATTTT. The variable domain in full, with the rest retrieved from reference TRBV11-2 and TRBJ2-3, is EAGVAQSPRYKIIEKRQSVAFWCNPISGHATLYWYQQILGQGPKLLIQFQNNGVVDDSQLPKDRFSAERLKGVDSTLKIQPAKLEDSAVYLCASSRTGDADTQYFGPGTRLTVL.